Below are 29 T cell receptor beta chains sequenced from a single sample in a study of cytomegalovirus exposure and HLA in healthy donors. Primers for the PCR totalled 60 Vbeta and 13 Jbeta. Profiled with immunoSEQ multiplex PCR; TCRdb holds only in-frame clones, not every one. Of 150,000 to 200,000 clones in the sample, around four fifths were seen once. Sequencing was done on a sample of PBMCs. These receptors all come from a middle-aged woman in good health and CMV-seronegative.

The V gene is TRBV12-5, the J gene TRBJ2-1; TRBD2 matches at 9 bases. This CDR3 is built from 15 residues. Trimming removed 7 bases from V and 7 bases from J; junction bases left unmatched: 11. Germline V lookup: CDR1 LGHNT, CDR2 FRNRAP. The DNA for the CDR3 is TGTGCTAGTGCCTTGGGGCGGGAGGGCCGGAATGAGCAGTTCTTC. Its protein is CASALGREGRNEQFF. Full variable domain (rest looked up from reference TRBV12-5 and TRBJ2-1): DARVTQTPRHKVTEMGQEVTMRCQPILGHNTVFWYRQTMMQGLELLAYFRNRAPLDDSGMPKDRFSAEMPDATLATLKIQPSEPRDSAVYFCASALGREGRNEQFFGPGTRLTVL.

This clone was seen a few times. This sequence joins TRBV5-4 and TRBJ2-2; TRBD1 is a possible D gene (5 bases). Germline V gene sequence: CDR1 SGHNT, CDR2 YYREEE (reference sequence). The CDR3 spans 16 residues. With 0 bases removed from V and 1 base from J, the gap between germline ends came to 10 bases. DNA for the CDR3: TGTGCCAGCAGCTTGGCTGGCAGGGTGAACACCGGGGAGCTGTTTTTT. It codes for CASSLAGRVNTGELFF.

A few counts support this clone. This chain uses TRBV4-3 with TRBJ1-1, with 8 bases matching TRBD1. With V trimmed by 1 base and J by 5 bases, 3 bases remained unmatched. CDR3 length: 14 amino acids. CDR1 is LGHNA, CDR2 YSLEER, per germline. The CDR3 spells CASSQGQGLTEAFF. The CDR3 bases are TGCGCCAGCAGCCAAGGACAGGGGTTAACTGAAGCTTTCTTT.

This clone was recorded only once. Here the CDR3 reads CASTRGSYNEQFF. CDR3 coding DNA: TGTGCCAGCACTCGGGGTTCCTACAATGAGCAGTTCTTC. The chain is built from TRBV2 and TRBJ2-1; a possible D gene is TRBD2 (5 bases). The CDR3 totals 13 residues. Germline CDR1 reads SNHLY; CDR2 reads FYNNEI. Trimming took off 7 bases at V and 1 base at J, with 8 bases between the two ends.

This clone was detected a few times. The CDR3 DNA reads as TGTGCCAGCAGCCCCCGACTAGCGGGAGGATCGGATGAGCAGTTCTTC. It codes for CASSPRLAGGSDEQFF. The chain links TRBV5-4 to TRBJ2-1, with 13 bases that match TRBD2. The CDR3 loop spans 16 amino acids. The germline gives CDR1 SGHNT, CDR2 YYREEE (reference sequence). The V gene end was trimmed by 4 bases and the J gene end by 8 bases; junction bases not matched to a gene: 9.

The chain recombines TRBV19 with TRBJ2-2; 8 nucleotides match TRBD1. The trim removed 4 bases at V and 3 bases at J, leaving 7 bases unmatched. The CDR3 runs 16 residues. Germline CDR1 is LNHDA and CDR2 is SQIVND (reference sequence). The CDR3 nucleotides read TGTGCCAGTAGTAGCCGAGGACAGGGTTACACCGGGGAGCTGTTTTTT. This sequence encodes CASSSRGQGYTGELFF.

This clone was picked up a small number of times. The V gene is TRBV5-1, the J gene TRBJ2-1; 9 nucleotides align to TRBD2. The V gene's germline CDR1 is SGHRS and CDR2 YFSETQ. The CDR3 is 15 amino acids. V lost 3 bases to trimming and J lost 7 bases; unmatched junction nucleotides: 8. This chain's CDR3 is CASSSYSGGGNEQFF. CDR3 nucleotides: TGCGCCAGCAGCTCCTATAGCGGGGGTGGAAATGAGCAGTTCTTC.

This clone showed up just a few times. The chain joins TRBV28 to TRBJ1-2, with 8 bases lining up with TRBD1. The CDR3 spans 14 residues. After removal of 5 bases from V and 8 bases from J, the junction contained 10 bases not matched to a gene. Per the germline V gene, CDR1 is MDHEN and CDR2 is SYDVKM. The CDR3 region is CASSPLGQVYGYTF. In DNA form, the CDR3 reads TGTGCCAGCAGTCCCCTGGGACAGGTCTACGGCTACACCTTC.

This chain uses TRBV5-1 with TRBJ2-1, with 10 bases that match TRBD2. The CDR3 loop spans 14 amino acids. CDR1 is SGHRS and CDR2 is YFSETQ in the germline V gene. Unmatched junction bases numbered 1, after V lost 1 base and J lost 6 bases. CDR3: CASSLPSGSNEQFF. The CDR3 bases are TGCGCCAGCAGCTTGCCTAGCGGGAGCAATGAGCAGTTCTTC.

In DNA, the CDR3 is TGTGCCAGCAGCTTCCGAGGGACAGGGACTAACAATGAGCAGTTCTTC. Amino acids: CASSFRGTGTNNEQFF. The chain employs TRBV7-3 and TRBJ2-1, with TRBD1 matching over 9 bases. The CDR3 has 16 residues. Per the germline V gene, CDR1 is SGHTA and CDR2 is FQGTGA. V lost 3 bases to trimming and J lost 5 bases; unmatched junction nucleotides: 8.

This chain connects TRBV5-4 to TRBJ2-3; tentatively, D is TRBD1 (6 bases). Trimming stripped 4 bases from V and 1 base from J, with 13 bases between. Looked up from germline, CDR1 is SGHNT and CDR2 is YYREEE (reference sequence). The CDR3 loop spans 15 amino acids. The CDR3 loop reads CASSPKRTGTDTQYF. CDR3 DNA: TGTGCCAGCAGCCCGAAGAGGACAGGCACAGATACGCAGTATTTT.

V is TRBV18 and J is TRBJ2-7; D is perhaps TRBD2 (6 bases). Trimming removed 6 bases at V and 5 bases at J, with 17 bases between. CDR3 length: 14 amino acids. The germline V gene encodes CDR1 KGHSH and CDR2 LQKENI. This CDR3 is CASSRSEGPHEQYV. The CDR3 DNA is TGTGCCAGCTCTCGATCGGAGGGTCCCCACGAGCAGTACGTC.

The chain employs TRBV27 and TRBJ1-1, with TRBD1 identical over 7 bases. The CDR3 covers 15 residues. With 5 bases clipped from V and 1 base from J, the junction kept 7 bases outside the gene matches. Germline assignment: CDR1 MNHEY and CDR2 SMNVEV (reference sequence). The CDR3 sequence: CASSTPTGWNTEAFF. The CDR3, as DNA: TGTGCCAGCAGTACCCCGACAGGGTGGAACACTGAAGCTTTCTTT.

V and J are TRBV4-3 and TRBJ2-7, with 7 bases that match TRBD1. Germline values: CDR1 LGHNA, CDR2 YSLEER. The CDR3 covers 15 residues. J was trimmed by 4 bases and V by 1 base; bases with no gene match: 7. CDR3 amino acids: CASSQVHRGEYEQYF. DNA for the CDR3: TGCGCCAGCAGCCAAGTACACAGGGGCGAGTACGAGCAGTACTTC.

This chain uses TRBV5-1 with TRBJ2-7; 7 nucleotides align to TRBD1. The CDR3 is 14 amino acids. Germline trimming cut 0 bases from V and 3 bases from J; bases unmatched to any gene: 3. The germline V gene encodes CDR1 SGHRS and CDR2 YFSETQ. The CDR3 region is CASSLGGQLYEQYF. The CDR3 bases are TGCGCCAGCAGCTTGGGGGGACAGCTCTACGAGCAGTACTTC.

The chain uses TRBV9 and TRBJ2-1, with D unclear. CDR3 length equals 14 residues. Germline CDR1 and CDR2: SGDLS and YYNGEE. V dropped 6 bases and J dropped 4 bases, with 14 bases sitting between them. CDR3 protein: CASTATRVYNEQFF. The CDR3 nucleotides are TGTGCCAGCACCGCCACGAGAGTTTACAATGAGCAGTTCTTC.

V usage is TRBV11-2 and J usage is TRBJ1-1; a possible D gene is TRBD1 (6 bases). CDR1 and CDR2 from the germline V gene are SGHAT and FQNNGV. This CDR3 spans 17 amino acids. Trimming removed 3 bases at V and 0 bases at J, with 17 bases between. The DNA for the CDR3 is TGTGCCAGCAGCTTGACCGGTACCGGGACACTGAACACTGAAGCTTTCTTT. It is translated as CASSLTGTGTLNTEAFF. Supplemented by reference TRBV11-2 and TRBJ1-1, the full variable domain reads EAGVAQSPRYKIIEKRQSVAFWCNPISGHATLYWYQQILGQGPKLLIQFQNNGVVDDSQLPKDRFSAERLKGVDSTLKIQPAKLEDSAVYLCASSLTGTGTLNTEAFFGQGTRLTVV.

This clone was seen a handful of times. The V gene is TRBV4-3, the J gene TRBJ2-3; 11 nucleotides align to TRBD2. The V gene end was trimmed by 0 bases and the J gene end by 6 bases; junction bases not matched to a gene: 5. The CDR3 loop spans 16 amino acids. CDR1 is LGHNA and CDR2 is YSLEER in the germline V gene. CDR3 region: CASSQELAGAFDTQYF. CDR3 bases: TGCGCCAGCAGCCAAGAACTAGCGGGAGCCTTCGATACGCAGTATTTT.

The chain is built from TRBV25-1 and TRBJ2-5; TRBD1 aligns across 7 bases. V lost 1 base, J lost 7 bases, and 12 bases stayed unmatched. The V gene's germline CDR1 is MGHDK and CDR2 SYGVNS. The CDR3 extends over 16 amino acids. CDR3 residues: CASSELGDSSAGTQYF. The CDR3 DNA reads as TGTGCCAGCAGTGAATTAGGGGACAGTTCAGCCGGGACCCAGTACTTC.

The CDR3 protein is CASSSGGRYGYTF. The CDR3, as DNA: TGTGCCAGCAGCTCGGGGGGGCGGTATGGCTACACCTTC. The chain carries TRBV7-2 and TRBJ1-2; tentative D call: TRBD1 (6 bases). Germline assignment: CDR1 SGHTA and CDR2 FQGNSA. The CDR3 extends over 13 amino acids. Between the trimmed V and J ends, which lost 4 bases and 5 bases, there was a span of 11 bases.

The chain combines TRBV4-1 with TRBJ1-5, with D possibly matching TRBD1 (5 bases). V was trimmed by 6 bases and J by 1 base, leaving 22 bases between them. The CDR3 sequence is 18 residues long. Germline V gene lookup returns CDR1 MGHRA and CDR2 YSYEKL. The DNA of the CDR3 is TGCGCCAGCAGTCCAACAAGGCAGGGTTTGGGGAGCAATCAGCCCCAGCATTTT. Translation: CASSPTRQGLGSNQPQHF.

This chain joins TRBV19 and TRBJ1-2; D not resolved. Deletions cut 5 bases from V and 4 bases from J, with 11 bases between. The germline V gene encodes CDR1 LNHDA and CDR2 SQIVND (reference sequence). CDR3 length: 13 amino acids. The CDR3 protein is CASSVERRYGYTF. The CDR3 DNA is TGTGCCAGTAGTGTGGAGAGGCGCTATGGCTACACCTTC. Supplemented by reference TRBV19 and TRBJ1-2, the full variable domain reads DGGITQSPKYLFRKEGQNVTLSCEQNLNHDAMYWYRQDPGQGLRLIYYSQIVNDFQKGDIAEGYSVSREKKESFPLTVTSAQKNPTAFYLCASSVERRYGYTFGSGTRLTVV.

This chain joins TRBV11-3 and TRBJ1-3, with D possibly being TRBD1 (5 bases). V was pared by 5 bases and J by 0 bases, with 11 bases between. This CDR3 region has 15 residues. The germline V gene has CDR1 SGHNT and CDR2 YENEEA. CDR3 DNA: TGTGCCAGCAGCGTCCAGGGTGACTCTGGAAACACCATATATTTT. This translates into CASSVQGDSGNTIYF.

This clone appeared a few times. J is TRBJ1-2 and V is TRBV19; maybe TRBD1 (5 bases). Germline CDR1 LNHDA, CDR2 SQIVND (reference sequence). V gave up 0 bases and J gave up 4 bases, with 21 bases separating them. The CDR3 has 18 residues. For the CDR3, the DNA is TGTGCCAGTAGTATAGACCACAACCCCGGACAAGGGATCTATGGCTACACCTTC. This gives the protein CASSIDHNPGQGIYGYTF.

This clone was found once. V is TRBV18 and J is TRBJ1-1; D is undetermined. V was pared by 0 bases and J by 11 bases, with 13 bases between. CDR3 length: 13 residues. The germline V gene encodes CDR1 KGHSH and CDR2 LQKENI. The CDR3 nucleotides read TGTGCCAGCTCACCACCTGAGGGTTATATGGCTTTCTTT. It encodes CASSPPEGYMAFF.

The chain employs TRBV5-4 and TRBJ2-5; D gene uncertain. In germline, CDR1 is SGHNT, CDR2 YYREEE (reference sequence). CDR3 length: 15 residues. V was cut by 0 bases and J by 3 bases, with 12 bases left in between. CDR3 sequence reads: CASSLAGDRKETQYF. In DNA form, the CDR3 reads TGTGCCAGCAGCTTGGCCGGAGACCGGAAAGAGACCCAGTACTTC.

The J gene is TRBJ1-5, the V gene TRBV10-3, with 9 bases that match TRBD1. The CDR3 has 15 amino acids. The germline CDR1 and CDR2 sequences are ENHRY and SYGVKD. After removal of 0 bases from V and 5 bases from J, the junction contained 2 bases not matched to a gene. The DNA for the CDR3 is TGTGCCATCAGTGAGTCTGGGACAGGGTATCAGCCCCAGCATTTT. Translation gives CAISESGTGYQPQHF.

The CDR3 sequence is CASSAGTSGRTDTQYF. In nucleotides, the CDR3 is TGTGCCAGCAGTGCCGGGACTAGCGGGAGAACAGATACGCAGTATTTT. V gene TRBV2 combines with J gene TRBJ2-3, with 14 bases identical to TRBD2. Germline V gene data show CDR1 as SNHLY and CDR2 as FYNNEI. The CDR3 length is 16 residues. Trimming took 4 bases from V and 3 from J; bases not matched to a gene: 3. The whole variable domain, filled in from reference TRBV2 and TRBJ2-3, reads EPEVTQTPSHQVTQMGQEVILRCVPISNHLYFYWYRQILGQKVEFLVSFYNNEISEKSEIFDDQFSVERPDGSNFTLKIRSTKLEDSAMYFCASSAGTSGRTDTQYFGPGTRLTVL.

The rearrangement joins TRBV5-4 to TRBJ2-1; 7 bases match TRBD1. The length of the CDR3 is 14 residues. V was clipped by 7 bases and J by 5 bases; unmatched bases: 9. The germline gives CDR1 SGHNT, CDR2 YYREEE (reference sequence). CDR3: CASRSGQRNNEQFF. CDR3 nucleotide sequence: TGTGCCAGCCGCTCGGGACAGCGAAACAATGAGCAGTTCTTC. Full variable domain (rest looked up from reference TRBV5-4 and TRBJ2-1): ETGVTQSPTHLIKTRGQQVTLRCSSQSGHNTVSWYQQALGQGPQFIFQYYREEENGRGNFPPRFSGLQFPNYSSELNVNALELDDSALYLCASRSGQRNNEQFFGPGTRLTVL.